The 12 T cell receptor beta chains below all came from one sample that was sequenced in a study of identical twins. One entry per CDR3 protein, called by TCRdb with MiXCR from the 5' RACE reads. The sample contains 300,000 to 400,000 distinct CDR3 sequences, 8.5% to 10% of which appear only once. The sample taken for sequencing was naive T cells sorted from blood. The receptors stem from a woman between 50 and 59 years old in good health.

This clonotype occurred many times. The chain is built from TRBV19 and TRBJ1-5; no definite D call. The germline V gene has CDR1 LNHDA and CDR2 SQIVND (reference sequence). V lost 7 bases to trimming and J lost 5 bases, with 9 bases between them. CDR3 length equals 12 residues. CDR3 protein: CASTGFDQPQHF. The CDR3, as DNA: TGTGCCAGTACAGGTTTTGATCAGCCCCAGCATTTT.

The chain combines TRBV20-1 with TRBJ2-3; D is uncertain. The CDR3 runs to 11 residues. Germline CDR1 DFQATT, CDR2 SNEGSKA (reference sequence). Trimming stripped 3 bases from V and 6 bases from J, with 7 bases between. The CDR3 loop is CSASSEDTQYF. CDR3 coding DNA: TGCAGTGCTAGTTCGGAGGATACGCAGTATTTT.

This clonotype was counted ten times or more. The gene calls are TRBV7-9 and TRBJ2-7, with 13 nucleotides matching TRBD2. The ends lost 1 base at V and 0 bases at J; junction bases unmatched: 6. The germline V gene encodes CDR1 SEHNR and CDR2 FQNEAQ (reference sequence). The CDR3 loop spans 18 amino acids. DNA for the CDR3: TGTGCCAGCAGCTTAGACAGGGGACTAGCGGGGTCCTCCTACGAGCAGTACTTC. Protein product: CASSLDRGLAGSSYEQYF.

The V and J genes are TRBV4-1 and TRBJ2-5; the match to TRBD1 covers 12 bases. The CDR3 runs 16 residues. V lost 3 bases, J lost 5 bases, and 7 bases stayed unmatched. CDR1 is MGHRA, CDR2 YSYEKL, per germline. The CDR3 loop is CASSQWGQGAWETQYF. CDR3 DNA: TGCGCCAGCAGCCAGTGGGGACAGGGGGCCTGGGAGACCCAGTACTTC.

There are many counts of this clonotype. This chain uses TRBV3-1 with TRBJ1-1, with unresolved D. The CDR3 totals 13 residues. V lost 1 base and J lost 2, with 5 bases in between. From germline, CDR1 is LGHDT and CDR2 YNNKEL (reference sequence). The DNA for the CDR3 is TGTGCCAGCAGCCAAGGCTACAACACTGAAGCTTTCTTT. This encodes CASSQGYNTEAFF.

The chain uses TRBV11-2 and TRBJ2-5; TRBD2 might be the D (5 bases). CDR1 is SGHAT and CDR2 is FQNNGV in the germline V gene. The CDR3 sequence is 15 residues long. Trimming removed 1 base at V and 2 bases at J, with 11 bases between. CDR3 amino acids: CASSLGTRKQETQYF. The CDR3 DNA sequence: TGTGCCAGCAGCTTAGGTACTAGGAAACAAGAGACCCAGTACTTC.

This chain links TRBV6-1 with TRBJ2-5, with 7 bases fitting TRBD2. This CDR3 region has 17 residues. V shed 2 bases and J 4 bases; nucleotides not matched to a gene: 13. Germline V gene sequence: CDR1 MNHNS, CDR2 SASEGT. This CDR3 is CASSEKRGGPGIETQYF. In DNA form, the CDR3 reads TGTGCCAGCAGTGAAAAACGGGGAGGGCCAGGAATAGAGACCCAGTACTTC.

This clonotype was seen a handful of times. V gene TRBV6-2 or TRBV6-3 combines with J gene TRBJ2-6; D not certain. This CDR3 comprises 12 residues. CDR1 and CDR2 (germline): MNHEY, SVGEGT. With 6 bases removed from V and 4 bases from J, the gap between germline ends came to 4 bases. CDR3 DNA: TGTGCCAGCAGGCCCGGGGCCAACGTCCTGACTTTC. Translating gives CASRPGANVLTF.

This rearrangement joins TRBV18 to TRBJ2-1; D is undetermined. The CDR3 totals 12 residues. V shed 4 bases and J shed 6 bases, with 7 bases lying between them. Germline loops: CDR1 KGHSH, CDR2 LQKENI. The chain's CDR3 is CASSRQRNEQFF. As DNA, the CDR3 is TGTGCCAGCTCACGACAACGCAATGAGCAGTTCTTC.

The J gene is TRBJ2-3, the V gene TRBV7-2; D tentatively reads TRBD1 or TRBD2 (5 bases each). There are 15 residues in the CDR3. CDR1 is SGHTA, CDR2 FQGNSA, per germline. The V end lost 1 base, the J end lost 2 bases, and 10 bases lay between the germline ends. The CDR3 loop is CASSLVGTPTDTQYF. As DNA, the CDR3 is TGTGCCAGCAGCTTAGTTGGGACCCCCACAGATACGCAGTATTTT.

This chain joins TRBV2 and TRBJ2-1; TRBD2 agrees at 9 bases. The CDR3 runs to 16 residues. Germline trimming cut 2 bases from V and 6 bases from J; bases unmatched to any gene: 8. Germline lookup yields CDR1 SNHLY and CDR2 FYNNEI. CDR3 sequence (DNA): TGTGCCAGCAGTGAATCGTCTAGCGGGATGGTCAATGAGCAGTTCTTC. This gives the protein CASSESSSGMVNEQFF.

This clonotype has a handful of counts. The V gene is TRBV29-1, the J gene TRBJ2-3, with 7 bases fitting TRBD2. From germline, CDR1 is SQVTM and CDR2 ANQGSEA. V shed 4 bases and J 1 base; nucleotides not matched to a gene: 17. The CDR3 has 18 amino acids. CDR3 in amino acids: CSVVDSSLRGSGTDTQYF. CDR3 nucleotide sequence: TGCAGCGTTGTTGACTCTTCTCTACGCGGGAGCGGCACAGATACGCAGTATTTT.